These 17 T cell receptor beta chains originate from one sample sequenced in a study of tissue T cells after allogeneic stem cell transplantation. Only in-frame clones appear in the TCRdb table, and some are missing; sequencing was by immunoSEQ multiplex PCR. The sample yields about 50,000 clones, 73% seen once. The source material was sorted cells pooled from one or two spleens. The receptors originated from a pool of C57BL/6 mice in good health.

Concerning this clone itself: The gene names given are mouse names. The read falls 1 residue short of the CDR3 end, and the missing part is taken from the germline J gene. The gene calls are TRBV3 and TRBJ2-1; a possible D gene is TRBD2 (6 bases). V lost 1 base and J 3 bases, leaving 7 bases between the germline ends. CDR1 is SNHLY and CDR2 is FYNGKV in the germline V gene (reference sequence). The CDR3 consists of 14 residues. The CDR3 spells CASSLGTAYAEQFF. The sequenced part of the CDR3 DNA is TGTGCCAGCAGCTTAGGGACTGCCTATGCTGAGCAGTTC. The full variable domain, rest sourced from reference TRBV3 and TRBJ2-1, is GPKVLQIPSHQIIDMGQMVTLNCDPVSNHLYFYWYKQILGQQMEFLVNFYNGKVMEKSKLFKDQFSVERPDGSYFTLKIQPTALEDSAVYFCASSLGTAYAEQFFGPGTRLTVL.

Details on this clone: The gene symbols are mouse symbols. CDR3 loop: CASGDYWGGGAETLYF. The part of the CDR3 DNA that was read is TGTGCCAGCGGTGATTACTGGGGGGGCGGTGCAGAAACGCTGTAT. The V call is TRBV13-2, the J call TRBJ2-3, with TRBD2 matching over 11 bases. The CDR3 extends 1 residue past the end of the read, so its final part is completed from the germline J gene. The CDR3 is 16 amino acids. J gave up 1 base and V 1 base, and 2 bases lay outside the gene matches. Germline CDR1 NNHNN, CDR2 SYGAGS (reference sequence).

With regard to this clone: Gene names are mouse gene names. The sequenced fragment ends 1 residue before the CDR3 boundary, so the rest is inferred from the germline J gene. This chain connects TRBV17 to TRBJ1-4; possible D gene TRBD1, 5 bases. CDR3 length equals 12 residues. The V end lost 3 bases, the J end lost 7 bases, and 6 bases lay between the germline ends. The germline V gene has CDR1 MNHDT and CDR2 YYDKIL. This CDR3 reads CASSSGAERLFF. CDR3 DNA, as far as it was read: TGTGCTAGCAGTAGTGGGGCCGAAAGATTATTT.

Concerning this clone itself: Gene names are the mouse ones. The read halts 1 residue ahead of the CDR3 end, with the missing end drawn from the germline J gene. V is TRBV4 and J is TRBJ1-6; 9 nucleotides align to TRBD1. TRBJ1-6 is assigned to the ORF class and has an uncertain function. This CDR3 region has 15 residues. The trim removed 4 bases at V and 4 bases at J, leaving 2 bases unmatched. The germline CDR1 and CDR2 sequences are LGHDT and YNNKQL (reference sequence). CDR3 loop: CASSLGTGYNSPLYF. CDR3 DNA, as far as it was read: TGTGCCAGCAGCTTGGGGACAGGGTATAATTCGCCCCTCTAC.

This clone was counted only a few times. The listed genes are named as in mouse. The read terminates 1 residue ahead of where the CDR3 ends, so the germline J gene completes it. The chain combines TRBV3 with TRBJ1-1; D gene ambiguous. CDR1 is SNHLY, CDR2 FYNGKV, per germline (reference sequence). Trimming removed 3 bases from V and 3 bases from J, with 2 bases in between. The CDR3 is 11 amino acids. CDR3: CASSFDTEVFF. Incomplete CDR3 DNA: TGTGCCAGCAGCTTTGACACAGAAGTCTTC. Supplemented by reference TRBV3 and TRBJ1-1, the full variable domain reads GPKVLQIPSHQIIDMGQMVTLNCDPVSNHLYFYWYKQILGQQMEFLVNFYNGKVMEKSKLFKDQFSVERPDGSYFTLKIQPTALEDSAVYFCASSFDTEVFFGKGTRLTVV.

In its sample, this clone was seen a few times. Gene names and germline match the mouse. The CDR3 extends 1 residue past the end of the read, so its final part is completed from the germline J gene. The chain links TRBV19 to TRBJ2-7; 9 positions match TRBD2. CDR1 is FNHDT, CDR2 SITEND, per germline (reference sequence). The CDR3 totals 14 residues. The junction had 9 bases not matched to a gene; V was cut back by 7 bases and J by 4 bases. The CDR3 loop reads CASVPGLGFYEQYF. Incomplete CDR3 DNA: TGTGCCAGCGTCCCCGGACTGGGGTTTTATGAACAGTAC.

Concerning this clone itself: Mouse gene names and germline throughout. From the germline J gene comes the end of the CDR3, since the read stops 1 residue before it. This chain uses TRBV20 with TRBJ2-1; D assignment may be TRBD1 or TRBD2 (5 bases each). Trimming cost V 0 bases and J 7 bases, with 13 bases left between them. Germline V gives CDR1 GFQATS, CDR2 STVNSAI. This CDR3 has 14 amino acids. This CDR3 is CGARDRGWRAEQFF. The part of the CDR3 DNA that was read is TGTGGTGCTAGGGATAGGGGCTGGCGAGCTGAGCAGTTC.

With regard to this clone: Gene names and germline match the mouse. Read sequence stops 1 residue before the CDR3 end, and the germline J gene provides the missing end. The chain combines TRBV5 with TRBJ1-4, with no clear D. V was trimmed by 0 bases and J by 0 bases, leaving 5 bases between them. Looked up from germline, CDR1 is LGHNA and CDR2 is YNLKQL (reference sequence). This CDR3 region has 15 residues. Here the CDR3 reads CASSQDRISNERLFF. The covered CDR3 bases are TGTGCCAGCAGCCAAGACAGAATTTCCAACGAAAGATTATTT.

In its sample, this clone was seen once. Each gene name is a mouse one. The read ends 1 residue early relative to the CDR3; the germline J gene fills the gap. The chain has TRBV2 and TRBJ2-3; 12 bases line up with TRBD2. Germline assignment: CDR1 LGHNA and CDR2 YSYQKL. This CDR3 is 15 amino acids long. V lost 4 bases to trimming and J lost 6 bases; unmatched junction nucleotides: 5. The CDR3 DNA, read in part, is TGTGCCAGCAGCCCGACTGGGGGGGCTGAGGAAACGCTGTAT. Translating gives CASSPTGGAEETLY. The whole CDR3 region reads CASSPTGGAEETLYF.

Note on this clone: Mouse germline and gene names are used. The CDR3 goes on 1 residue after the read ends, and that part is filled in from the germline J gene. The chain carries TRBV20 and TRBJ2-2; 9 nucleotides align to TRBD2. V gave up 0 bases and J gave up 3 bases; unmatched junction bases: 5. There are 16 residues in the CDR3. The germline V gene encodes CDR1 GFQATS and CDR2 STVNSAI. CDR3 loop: CGARDGGAPDTGQLYF. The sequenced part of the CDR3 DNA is TGTGGTGCTAGGGATGGGGGGGCGCCGGACACCGGGCAGCTCTAC.

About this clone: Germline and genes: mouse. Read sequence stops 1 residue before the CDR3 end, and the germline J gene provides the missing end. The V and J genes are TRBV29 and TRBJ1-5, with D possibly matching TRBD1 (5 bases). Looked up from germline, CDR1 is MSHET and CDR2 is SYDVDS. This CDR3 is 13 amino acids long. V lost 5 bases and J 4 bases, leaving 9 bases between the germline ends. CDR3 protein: CASSQGGNQAPLF. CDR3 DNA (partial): TGTGCTAGCAGTCAGGGTGGGAACCAGGCTCCGCTT.

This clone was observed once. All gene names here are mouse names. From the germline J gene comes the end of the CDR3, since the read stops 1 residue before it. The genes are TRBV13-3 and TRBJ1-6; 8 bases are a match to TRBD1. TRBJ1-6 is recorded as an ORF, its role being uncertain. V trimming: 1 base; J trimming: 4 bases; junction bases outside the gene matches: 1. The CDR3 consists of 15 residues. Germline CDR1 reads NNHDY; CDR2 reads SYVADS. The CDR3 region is CASSDTGGYNSPLYF. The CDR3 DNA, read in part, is TGTGCCAGCAGTGATACAGGGGGATATAATTCGCCCCTCTAC.

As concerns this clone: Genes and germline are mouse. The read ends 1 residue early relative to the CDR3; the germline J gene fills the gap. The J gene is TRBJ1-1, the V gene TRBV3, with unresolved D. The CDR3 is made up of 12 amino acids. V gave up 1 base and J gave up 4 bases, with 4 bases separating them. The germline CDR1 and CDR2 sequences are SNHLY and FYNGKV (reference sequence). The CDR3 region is CASSLVITEVFF. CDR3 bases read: TGTGCCAGCAGCTTAGTCATCACAGAAGTCTTC.

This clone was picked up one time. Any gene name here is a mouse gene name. The sequenced part of the CDR3 DNA is TGTGCAAGCAGCTTATACAGGGATTCTGGAAATACGCTCTAT. It codes for CASSLYRDSGNTLY. The whole CDR3 is CASSLYRDSGNTLYF. This sequence joins TRBV16 and TRBJ1-3; maybe TRBD1 (6 bases). The missing CDR3 end, 1 residue past where the read stops, is filled in from the germline J gene. This CDR3 comprises 15 residues. V lost 2 bases and J 0 bases, leaving 8 bases between the germline ends. CDR1 is SGHSA, CDR2 FRNQAP, per germline.

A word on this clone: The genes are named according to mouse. The DNA read from the CDR3 is TGTGCCAGCAGCCAAGAGGGGACAAACACAGAAGTCTTC. Protein: CASSQEGTNTEVF. From start to end, the CDR3 is CASSQEGTNTEVFF. The chain combines TRBV5 with TRBJ1-1; D is undetermined. The observed sequence ends 1 residue before the CDR3 terminus, with the missing tail filled in from the germline J gene. The CDR3 consists of 14 residues. Trimming removed 0 bases from V and 0 bases from J, with 5 bases in between. The V gene's germline CDR1 is LGHNA and CDR2 YNLKQL (reference sequence).

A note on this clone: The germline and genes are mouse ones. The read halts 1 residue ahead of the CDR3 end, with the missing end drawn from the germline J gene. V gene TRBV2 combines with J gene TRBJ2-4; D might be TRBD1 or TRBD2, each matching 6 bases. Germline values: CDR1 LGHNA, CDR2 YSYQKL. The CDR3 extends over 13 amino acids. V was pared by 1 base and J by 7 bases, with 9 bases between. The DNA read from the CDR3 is TGTGCCAGCAGCCAAGGGAGGGGGGACACCTTGTAC. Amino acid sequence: CASSQGRGDTLY. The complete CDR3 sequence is CASSQGRGDTLYF.

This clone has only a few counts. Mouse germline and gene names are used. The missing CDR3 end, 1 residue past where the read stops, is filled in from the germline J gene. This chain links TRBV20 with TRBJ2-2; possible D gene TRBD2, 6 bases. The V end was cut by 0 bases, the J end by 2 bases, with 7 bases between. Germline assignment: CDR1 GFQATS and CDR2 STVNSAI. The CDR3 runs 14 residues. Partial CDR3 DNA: TGTGGTGCTAGGGATCTGGGGAACACCGGGCAGCTCTAC. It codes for CGARDLGNTGQLY. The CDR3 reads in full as CGARDLGNTGQLYF.